The 24 T cell receptor beta chains below all came from one sample that was sequenced in a study of shared clonotypes between healthy human individuals. The protocol was immunoSEQ multiplex PCR, while the TCRdb copy is restricted to in-frame clones and leaves out a portion. The repertoire holds 2 million to 3 million clones, with approximately 93% as singletons. What was sequenced was naive CD4+ T cells from PBMCs. Subset described: CD45RA+ positively selected. The receptors here all came from a man aged 18 to 35 in good health. Some clones in this sample may be carry-over from other donors' samples.

The chain combines TRBV7-2 with TRBJ2-3, with D possibly being TRBD1 (6 bases). V was cut by 2 bases and J by 3 bases, with 9 bases left in between. Germline V gene data show CDR1 as SGHTA and CDR2 as FQGNSA. There are 14 residues in the CDR3. The CDR3 coding sequence is TGTGCCAGCAGCTTACTTGGACAGACAGATACGCAGTATTTT. Its translation is CASSLLGQTDTQYF.

The chain joins TRBV28 to TRBJ2-7, with D possibly TRBD2 on 6 matching bases. Germline assignment: CDR1 MDHEN and CDR2 SYDVKM. The ends were cut back, 4 bases at V and 4 bases at J, with 14 bases in the middle. The CDR3 is 14 residues long. The CDR3 region is CASSSSGTLYEQYF. The CDR3 region has the DNA TGTGCCAGCAGTTCCTCCGGGACTCTTTACGAGCAGTACTTC.

The chain joins TRBV9 to TRBJ2-3; 13 bases are a match to TRBD2. The CDR3 is 17 amino acids. V shed 0 bases, J shed 5 bases, and the junction held 6 bases outside the gene matches. The germline gives CDR1 SGDLS, CDR2 YYNGEE. The CDR3 protein is CASSVGLTSGRIDTQYF. The CDR3 DNA is TGTGCCAGCAGCGTAGGTCTGACTAGCGGGAGGATAGATACGCAGTATTTT.

This rearrangement joins TRBV9 to TRBJ1-1; TRBD1 might be the D (6 bases). V lost 0 bases, J lost 3 bases, and 12 bases lay in between. The CDR3 sequence is 15 residues long. Germline values: CDR1 SGDLS, CDR2 YYNGEE. Here the CDR3 reads CASSVEGRGHTEAFF. CDR3 bases: TGTGCCAGCAGCGTAGAGGGCAGGGGACACACTGAAGCTTTCTTT.

The chain is built from TRBV5-1 and TRBJ2-6; D remains ambiguous. Between the trimmed V and J ends, which lost 3 bases and 4 bases, there was a span of 11 bases. Germline lookup yields CDR1 SGHRS and CDR2 YFSETQ. The CDR3 is 15 amino acids. CDR3 sequence reads: CASSSSTPGANVLTF. For the CDR3, the DNA is TGCGCCAGCAGCTCTTCAACCCCCGGGGCCAACGTCCTGACTTTC.

The chain combines TRBV5-1 with TRBJ1-2; TRBD1 agrees at 11 bases. The CDR3 covers 17 residues. Germline V gives CDR1 SGHRS, CDR2 YFSETQ. The ends lost 8 bases at V and 0 bases at J; junction bases unmatched: 12. The CDR3 coding sequence is TGCGCCAGTACCCTGAGCAGGACAGGGGGCGCTAACTATGGCTACACCTTC. Its translation: CASTLSRTGGANYGYTF.

The chain recombines TRBV7-9 with TRBJ2-1, with TRBD2 as a possible D gene (6 bases). This CDR3 is built from 15 residues. V shed 2 bases and J shed 2 bases, with 10 bases lying between them. The germline V gene has CDR1 SEHNR and CDR2 FQNEAQ (reference sequence). This chain's CDR3 is CASSLSRGPYNEQFF. The DNA of the CDR3 is TGTGCCAGCAGCTTATCGCGGGGCCCCTACAATGAGCAGTTCTTC.

The chain joins TRBV28 to TRBJ2-2, with 8 bases fitting TRBD2. The CDR3 extends over 16 amino acids. The trim removed 3 bases at V and 2 bases at J, leaving 5 bases unmatched. In germline, CDR1 is MDHEN, CDR2 SYDVKM. CDR3 nucleotides: TGTGCCAGCAGTTTCGGGACTAGGGCTAACACCGGGGAGCTGTTTTTT. The encoded protein is CASSFGTRANTGELFF. The entire variable domain, with the rest obtained from reference TRBV28 and TRBJ2-2, is as follows: DVKVTQSSRYLVKRTGEKVFLECVQDMDHENMFWYRQDPGLGLRLIYFSYDVKMKEKGDIPEGYSVSREKKERFSLILESASTNQTSMYLCASSFGTRANTGELFFGEGSRLTVL.

This chain connects TRBV29-1 to TRBJ1-1, with D uncertain. CDR3 size: 10 residues. Germline CDR1 SQVTM, CDR2 ANQGSEA. Deletions cut 4 bases from V and 8 bases from J, with 8 bases between. The DNA of the CDR3 is TGCAGCGTTGCTCAGGTAGAAGCTTTCTTT. As protein: CSVAQVEAFF.

There are a few counts of this clone. This specimen includes other DNA sequences encoding the same CDR3. The V call is TRBV28, the J call TRBJ1-1; D gene uncertain. Germline-derived CDR1 and CDR2 are MDHEN and SYDVKM. This CDR3 comprises 11 residues. Trimming cost V 4 bases and J 5 bases, with 5 bases left between them. CDR3 nucleotides: TGTGCCAGCAGTTCCGAAACTGAAGCTTTCTTT. Encoded protein: CASSSETEAFF.

For the CDR3, the DNA is TGTGCCAGCAGTGACCCCCCGGGACAGGGGTTCATGGCGTACACCTTC. The encoded protein is CASSDPPGQGFMAYTF. This rearrangement joins TRBV6-1 to TRBJ1-2; 10 bases map to TRBD1. The CDR3 runs to 16 residues. CDR1 and CDR2 from the germline V gene are MNHNS and SASEGT. The V gene end was trimmed by 3 bases and the J gene end by 11 bases; junction bases not matched to a gene: 15.

J is TRBJ2-1 and V is TRBV7-3; D remains unclear. V was pared by 1 base and J by 0 bases, with 7 bases between. Germline lookup yields CDR1 SGHTA and CDR2 FQGTGA. This CDR3 is built from 15 residues. This chain's CDR3 is CASSLILSSYNEQFF. The CDR3 DNA follows: TGTGCCAGCAGCTTAATCCTGAGCTCCTACAATGAGCAGTTCTTC.

This chain links TRBV5-1 with TRBJ1-4; 9 nucleotides agree with TRBD1. This CDR3 is built from 15 residues. Per germline, CDR1 SGHRS and CDR2 YFSETQ. The J segment lost 5 bases and the V segment lost 4 bases, leaving 6 bases of the junction unmatched. The CDR3 spells CASSTLTGGNEKLFF. Here the CDR3 DNA reads TGCGCCAGCAGCACATTGACAGGGGGAAATGAAAAACTGTTTTTT.

A remark on this clone: Additional DNA sequences in this sample encode the identical CDR3. The chain employs TRBV9 and TRBJ2-3; D is uncertain. Germline lookup yields CDR1 SGDLS and CDR2 YYNGEE. CDR3 length: 15 amino acids. V lost 4 bases and J 2 bases, leaving 14 bases between the germline ends. In DNA, the CDR3 is TGTGCCAGCAGCCCCCGCTCCGGGTCCACAGATACGCAGTATTTT. Translation: CASSPRSGSTDTQYF. Looking up the rest from reference TRBV9 and TRBJ2-3 gives the full variable domain: DSGVTQTPKHLITATGQRVTLRCSPRSGDLSVYWYQQSLDQGLQFLIQYYNGEERAKGNILERFSAQQFPDLHSELNLSSLELGDSALYFCASSPRSGSTDTQYFGPGTRLTVL.

There are a few counts of this clone. This chain links TRBV2 with TRBJ1-1; D is ambiguous. Germline V gives CDR1 SNHLY, CDR2 FYNNEI. Trimming took 6 bases from V and 1 from J, leaving 9 bases between them. The length of the CDR3 is 13 residues. As DNA, the CDR3 is TGTGCCAGCAGGGTAGGGTCGAACACTGAAGCTTTCTTT. Translated, it gives CASRVGSNTEAFF.

The chain carries TRBV7-9 and TRBJ1-6; D remains ambiguous. This CDR3 comprises 12 residues. Germline loops: CDR1 SEHNR, CDR2 FQNEAQ (reference sequence). Trimming shortened V by 5 bases and J by 6 bases, and 5 bases separated the two germline ends. The DNA of the CDR3 is TGTGCCAGCAGCCCCCTTAATTCACCCCTCCACTTT. Amino acids: CASSPLNSPLHF.

CDR3 region: CASSWRQAEGETQYF. The DNA for the CDR3 is TGTGCCAGCAGCTGGCGGCAGGCCGAGGGAGAGACCCAGTACTTC. J is TRBJ2-5 and V is TRBV9; D might be TRBD2 (5 bases). CDR3 length: 15 residues. The V end was cut by 4 bases, the J end by 4 bases, with 17 bases between. The V gene's germline CDR1 is SGDLS and CDR2 YYNGEE.

V gene TRBV6-1 combines with J gene TRBJ2-1; 12 bases are shared with TRBD1. CDR3 length: 17 residues. V was clipped by 0 bases and J by 7 bases; unmatched bases: 7. CDR1 is MNHNS, CDR2 SASEGT, per germline. The chain's CDR3 is CASSEAGGTGGRNEQFF. Here the CDR3 DNA reads TGTGCCAGCAGTGAAGCGGGCGGGACAGGGGGCCGGAATGAGCAGTTCTTC.

This clone appeared a few times. The genes are TRBV29-1 and TRBJ2-2; 7 nucleotides agree with TRBD1. Trimming at V came to 6 bases and at J to 4 bases, leaving 8 bases not matched to a gene. Germline V lookup: CDR1 SQVTM, CDR2 ANQGSEA. This CDR3 spans 14 amino acids. DNA of the CDR3: TGCAGCGTCGGAAGGACAGGTCGCACCGGGGAGCTGTTTTTT. Its translation: CSVGRTGRTGELFF.

This chain uses TRBV4-1 with TRBJ2-2; D remains ambiguous. Germline CDR1 and CDR2: MGHRA and YSYEKL. The CDR3 extends over 14 amino acids. V gave up 1 base and J gave up 6 bases, with 9 bases separating them. The CDR3, as DNA: TGCGCCAGCAGCCAAGGACCAACGCCCGGGGAGCTGTTTTTT. Its translation is CASSQGPTPGELFF.

The J gene is TRBJ1-6, the V gene TRBV4-3, with D unresolved. With 2 bases removed from V and 11 bases from J, the gap between germline ends came to 19 bases. CDR1 LGHNA and CDR2 YSLEER come from the germline V gene. CDR3 length: 16 amino acids. CDR3 loop: CASSQKRDRSMPPLHF. In nucleotides, the CDR3 is TGCGCCAGCAGCCAAAAGAGAGACCGATCAATGCCACCCCTCCACTTT.

The V gene is TRBV15, the J gene TRBJ1-5; the match to TRBD1 covers 8 bases. There are 15 residues in the CDR3. Germline V gives CDR1 LNHNV, CDR2 YYDKDF (reference sequence). The V segment lost 0 bases and the J segment 7 bases; nucleotides outside the gene matches: 5. CDR3 in DNA: TGTGCCACCAGCAGAGACTTGGACAGGGTCCAGCCCCAGCATTTT. Translated, it gives CATSRDLDRVQPQHF. Full variable domain (rest looked up from reference TRBV15 and TRBJ1-5): DAMVIQNPRYQVTQFGKPVTLSCSQTLNHNVMYWYQQKSSQAPKLLFHYYDKDFNNEADTPDNFQSRRPNTSFCFLDIRSPGLGDTAMYLCATSRDLDRVQPQHFGDGTRLSIL.

The chain is built from TRBV2 and TRBJ2-7, with D possibly matching TRBD1 (5 bases). Looked up from germline, CDR1 is SNHLY and CDR2 is FYNNEI. The length of the CDR3 is 14 residues. V was shortened by 6 bases and J by 7 bases, with 19 bases between the two germline ends. CDR3 amino acids: CASSGRIVPGEQYF. In nucleotides, the CDR3 is TGTGCCAGCAGCGGACGGATCGTTCCAGGGGAGCAGTACTTC.

As to this clone: Other DNA variants within this sample encode the same CDR3. This chain links TRBV6-1 with TRBJ2-5, with D perhaps TRBD1 or TRBD2 (6 bases each). Germline V lookup: CDR1 MNHNS, CDR2 SASEGT. Trimming shortened V by 4 bases and J by 5 bases, and 14 bases separated the two germline ends. The CDR3 consists of 14 residues. This CDR3 reads CASSGGGLGETQYF. In DNA form, the CDR3 reads TGTGCCAGCAGTGGTGGGGGGCTCGGGGAGACCCAGTACTTC.